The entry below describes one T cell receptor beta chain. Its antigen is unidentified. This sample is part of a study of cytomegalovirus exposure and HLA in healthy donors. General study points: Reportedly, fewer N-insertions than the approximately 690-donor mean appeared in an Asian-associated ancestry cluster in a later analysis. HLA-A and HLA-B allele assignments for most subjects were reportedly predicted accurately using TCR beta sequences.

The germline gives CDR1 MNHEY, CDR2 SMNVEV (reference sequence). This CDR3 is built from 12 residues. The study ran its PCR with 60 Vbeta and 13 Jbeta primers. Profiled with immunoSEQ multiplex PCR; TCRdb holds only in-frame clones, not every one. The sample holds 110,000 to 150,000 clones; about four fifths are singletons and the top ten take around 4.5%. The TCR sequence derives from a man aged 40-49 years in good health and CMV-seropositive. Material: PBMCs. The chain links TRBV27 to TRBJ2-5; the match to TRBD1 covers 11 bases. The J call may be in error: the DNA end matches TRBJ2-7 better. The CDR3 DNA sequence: TGTGCCAGCGGGACAGGGGGCTACGAGCAGTACTTC. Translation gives CASGTGGYEQYF.